This T cell receptor (beta chain) originates from a study of low-dose radiotherapy and immunotherapy resistance in tumors. As to time point: before trial treatment. Germline CDR1 DFQATT, CDR2 SNEGSKA (reference sequence). CDR3 size: 14 residues. Trimming pared 3 bases from V and 3 bases from J, leaving 11 bases between. Gene-specific TRAV and TRBV primers were used for first-strand cDNA, covering alpha and beta chains. TCR amplification ran approximately 22 PCR cycles using constant-region and V-primer adapter primers. The mRNA which had been isolated was amplified by in vitro transcription. A single record per CDR3 protein comes from TCRdb applying MiXCR to the reads. The sample carries under 90,000 distinct CDR3 sequences, over 15% recorded once. With respect to this clonotype: A much larger clone differs from this one at a single base, so this may be a read error.

The chain has TRBV20-1 and TRBJ2-2; D is perhaps TRBD2 (7 bases). The sequencing here drew on PBMCs, taken before treatment. The clonotype originates from a male donor with prostate cancer. The CDR3 loop is CSARGGPDTGELFF. The CDR3 nucleotides are TGCAGTGCTAGGGGGGGGCCCGACACCGGGGAGCTGTTTTTT.